This T cell receptor beta chain was obtained from a study of blood T cell repertoires in COVID-19. Study-level information: The United States, Italy and Spain provided the acute and convalescent COVID-19 samples. Nucleic acid was either cDNA or gDNA, and it came from T cells, B-cell-depleted T cells, or PBMCs.

This clone was seen just once. Original processing notes: From reference gene primer amplification, estimates of nucleated cell counts were derived. Produced via immunoSEQ multiplex PCR; TCRdb's table is partial and in-frame only. V and J calls and clone size are given by that table; D and trimming were obtained from the DNA. In the table there are 150,000 to 180,000 clones, more than 80% of which are singletons. CDR1 ENHRY and CDR2 SYGVKD come from the germline V gene. The CDR3 consists of 14 residues. The V call is TRBV10-3, the J call TRBJ1-5; the D is unclear. The clonotype comes from a woman aged 40-49 years with acute or convalescent COVID-19. The source material was peripheral blood. CDR3 nucleotides: TGTGCTTCCTCCTGGGGAGCGGGCAATCAGCCCCAGCATTTT. This gives the protein CASSWGAGNQPQHF.